A selection of T cell receptor beta chains follows, all from one sample in a study of regulatory T cells in long-lasting Graves disease. TCRdb used MiXCR to reprocess the multiplex PCR reads, holding one entry per CDR3 protein. The repertoire includes about 460,000 distinct CDR3 sequences, about 15% of them detected once, and under 20% sits in the top ten. The sample was also reused in another study, on T cells in Graves' hyperthyroidism and ophthalmopathy.

This sample comprised peripheral blood mononuclear cells (PBMCs), obtained at new diagnosis, from a patient treated with antithyroid drugs. The receptors here all came from a woman aged 50 to 65 with Graves disease. The CDR3 runs from the conserved cysteine through the conserved F or W. The D gene is left open where the match is weak. For some rows the clone size is stated as once, few or many, or as a class when expanded; others skip it.

v_call: TRBV5-1; d_call: NA; j_call: TRBJ2-5; clone_size: NA; cdr3_aa: CASSPAQDQETQYF; cdr3_nt: TGCGCCAGCAGCCCGGCACAGGACCAAGAGACCCAGTACTTC
v_call: TRBV12-5; d_call: NA; j_call: TRBJ1-1; clone_size: many; cdr3_aa: CASGSQSGNSAFF; cdr3_nt: TGTGCTAGTGGTTCCCAGTCCGGCAATTCGGCTTTCTTT
v_call: TRBV5-1; d_call: TRBD2; j_call: TRBJ2-7; clone_size: NA; cdr3_aa: CASSLGAGATYEQYF; cdr3_nt: TGCGCCAGCAGCTTGGGAGCGGGAGCTACCTACGAGCAGTACTTC
v_call: TRBV6-2/TRBV6-3; d_call: TRBD1; j_call: TRBJ2-1; clone_size: few; cdr3_aa: CASSPGGAWNEQFF; cdr3_nt: TGTGCCAGCAGCCCAGGGGGCGCCTGGAATGAGCAGTTCTTC
v_call: TRBV6-1; d_call: TRBD2; j_call: TRBJ2-1; clone_size: many; cdr3_aa: CASREGLAGDYEQFF; cdr3_nt: TGTGCCAGCAGGGAAGGACTAGCGGGAGACTATGAGCAGTTCTTC
v_call: TRBV3-1; d_call: NA; j_call: TRBJ2-1; clone_size: many; cdr3_aa: CASSQGATPTHWVF; cdr3_nt: TGTGCCAGCAGCCAGGGGGCCACTCCAACCCACTGGGTCTTC
v_call: TRBV12-3/TRBV12-4; d_call: TRBD1; j_call: TRBJ1-2; clone_size: NA; cdr3_aa: CASSPTGQGNAGYTF; cdr3_nt: TGTGCCAGCAGCCCCACGGGACAGGGGAACGCTGGCTACACCTTC
v_call: TRBV24-1; d_call: TRBD2; j_call: TRBJ2-3; clone_size: NA; cdr3_aa: CATSERSGSHTDTQYF; cdr3_nt: TGTGCCACCAGTGAACGTAGCGGGAGCCACACAGATACGCAGTATTTT
v_call: TRBV27; d_call: TRBD1; j_call: TRBJ1-1; clone_size: many; cdr3_aa: CASSLSIDRGRFGAFF; cdr3_nt: TGTGCCAGCAGTTTATCGATTGACAGGGGGCGGTTTGGTGCTTTCTTT
v_call: TRBV10-3; d_call: TRBD2; j_call: TRBJ2-3; clone_size: many; cdr3_aa: CAIRKAGVSTDTQYF; cdr3_nt: TGTGCCATCAGGAAAGCGGGAGTCAGTACAGATACGCAGTATTTT
v_call: TRBV3-1; d_call: NA; j_call: TRBJ1-1; clone_size: NA; cdr3_aa: CASSQGGRRTEAFF; cdr3_nt: TGTGCCAGCAGCCAAGGTGGCAGACGAACTGAAGCTTTCTTT
v_call: TRBV24-1; d_call: NA; j_call: TRBJ2-1; clone_size: many; cdr3_aa: CATSGAGSSSYNEQFF; cdr3_nt: TGTGCCACCAGTGGGGCGGGGTCCAGCTCCTACAATGAGCAGTTCTTC
v_call: TRBV28; d_call: TRBD2; j_call: TRBJ2-2; clone_size: many; cdr3_aa: CASSFRRTSGSNTGELFF; cdr3_nt: TGTGCCAGCAGTTTCCGGAGGACTAGCGGGAGCAACACCGGGGAGCTGTTTTTT
v_call: TRBV27; d_call: TRBD1; j_call: TRBJ2-5; clone_size: few; cdr3_aa: CASKDRGSRHQETQYF; cdr3_nt: TGTGCCAGCAAGGACAGGGGAAGTAGGCACCAAGAGACCCAGTACTTC
v_call: TRBV9; d_call: TRBD2; j_call: TRBJ2-1; clone_size: NA; cdr3_aa: CASSVMASGYNEQSF; cdr3_nt: TGTGCCAGCAGCGTAATGGCTAGCGGTTACAATGAGCAGTCCTTC
v_call: TRBV29-1; d_call: TRBD1; j_call: TRBJ2-3; clone_size: few; cdr3_aa: CSVRTGAADTQYF; cdr3_nt: TGCAGCGTACGAACAGGGGCGGCAGATACGCAGTATTTT
v_call: TRBV20-1; d_call: NA; j_call: TRBJ2-5; clone_size: NA; cdr3_aa: CSARIFSGSETQYF; cdr3_nt: TGCAGTGCTAGAATCTTTAGCGGATCCGAGACCCAGTACTTC
v_call: TRBV18; d_call: TRBD1; j_call: TRBJ2-1; clone_size: few; cdr3_aa: CASSPPATGGSAEQFF; cdr3_nt: TGTGCCAGCTCACCACCGGCGACAGGGGGCAGCGCTGAGCAGTTCTTC
v_call: TRBV7-9; d_call: NA; j_call: TRBJ1-5; clone_size: few; cdr3_aa: CASSSTLRGYNQPQHF; cdr3_nt: TGTGCCAGCAGCTCAACCCTCAGGGGTTACAATCAGCCCCAGCATTTT
v_call: TRBV27; d_call: NA; j_call: TRBJ2-1; clone_size: NA; cdr3_aa: CASSIGTYNEQFF; cdr3_nt: TGTGCCAGCAGTATCGGGACTTACAATGAGCAGTTCTTC
v_call: TRBV6-1; d_call: NA; j_call: TRBJ2-2; clone_size: few; cdr3_aa: CASLPRPGSSTGELFF; cdr3_nt: TGTGCCAGCCTTCCTAGGCCGGGCTCTAGCACCGGGGAGCTGTTTTTT
v_call: TRBV28; d_call: TRBD2; j_call: TRBJ2-7; clone_size: many; cdr3_aa: CASNLSGGPYEQYF; cdr3_nt: TGTGCCAGCAATCTTAGCGGGGGGCCCTACGAGCAGTACTTC
v_call: TRBV27; d_call: NA; j_call: TRBJ1-1; clone_size: many; cdr3_aa: CASSLKGPTNTEAFF; cdr3_nt: TGTGCCAGCAGTTTGAAGGGACCGACGAACACTGAAGCTTTCTTT
v_call: TRBV29-1; d_call: TRBD1; j_call: TRBJ2-7; clone_size: few; cdr3_aa: CSILQGVPYEQYF; cdr3_nt: TGCAGCATCCTACAGGGGGTCCCCTACGAGCAGTACTTC
v_call: TRBV7-3; d_call: NA; j_call: TRBJ1-1; clone_size: many; cdr3_aa: CASSPDRSSVEAFF; cdr3_nt: TGTGCCAGCAGCCCCGACAGGTCTTCAGTGGAAGCTTTCTTT
v_call: TRBV12-3/TRBV12-4; d_call: NA; j_call: TRBJ2-6; clone_size: many; cdr3_aa: CASGDGFSGANVLTF; cdr3_nt: TGTGCCAGCGGAGACGGGTTCTCTGGGGCCAACGTCCTGACTTTC
v_call: TRBV24-1; d_call: NA; j_call: TRBJ2-2; clone_size: few; cdr3_aa: CATSGGGSAGELFF; cdr3_nt: TGTGCCACCAGTGGGGGCGGAAGCGCCGGGGAGCTGTTTTTT
v_call: TRBV12-3/TRBV12-4; d_call: TRBD2; j_call: TRBJ2-3; clone_size: NA; cdr3_aa: CASSLGGLAGGGHTDTQYF; cdr3_nt: TGTGCCAGCAGTTTAGGGGGACTAGCGGGGGGGGGGCACACAGATACGCAGTATTTT
v_call: TRBV24-1; d_call: TRBD2; j_call: TRBJ2-1; clone_size: many; cdr3_aa: CATSEALSGSGGNEQFF; cdr3_nt: TGTGCCACCAGTGAAGCCCTGAGCGGGAGTGGGGGGAATGAGCAGTTCTTC
v_call: TRBV24-1; d_call: TRBD1; j_call: TRBJ2-7; clone_size: many; cdr3_aa: CATSDDRDPYEQYF; cdr3_nt: TGTGCCACCAGTGACGACAGGGATCCCTACGAGCAGTACTTC
v_call: TRBV20-1; d_call: NA; j_call: TRBJ1-5; clone_size: NA; cdr3_aa: CSASEGGQPQHF; cdr3_nt: TGCAGTGCCAGCGAGGGGGGTCAGCCCCAGCATTTT
v_call: TRBV7-6; d_call: NA; j_call: TRBJ2-7; clone_size: few; cdr3_aa: CASSFDPSSYEQYF; cdr3_nt: TGTGCCAGCAGCTTTGATCCGAGCTCCTACGAGCAGTACTTC
v_call: TRBV19; d_call: NA; j_call: TRBJ2-1; clone_size: NA; cdr3_aa: CASSISRDPYNEQFF; cdr3_nt: TGTGCCAGTAGTATTTCGCGGGATCCCTACAATGAGCAGTTCTTC